This passage covers 28 T cell receptor beta chains from one sample sequenced in a study of OX40 agonist ivuxolimab in advanced cancers. Produced via immunoSEQ multiplex PCR; TCRdb's table is partial and in-frame only. Of 60,000 to 90,000 clones listed, over 75% were seen once; the top ten hold under 6.5%. The source was CD4+ or CD8+ T cells sorted from blood, collected in a trial of the OX40 agonist ivuxolimab. The receptor source for this set is an adult with an advanced solid tumor such as melanoma, head and neck, liver or kidney cancer.

A note on this clone: The same CDR3 arises from other DNA sequences in this sample as well. The chain couples TRBV23-1 to TRBJ2-2; D is unresolved. TRBV23-1 is known as an ORF, though its function is uncertain. This CDR3 is built from 20 residues. The V end lost 2 bases, the J end lost 0 bases, and 22 bases lay between the germline ends. CDR3 nucleotide sequence: TGCGCCAGCAGTCAACCAACGATTTATAGAAGGGAAACGAACACCGGGGAGCTGTTTTTT. Translating gives CASSQPTIYRRETNTGELFF.

The chain carries TRBV9 and TRBJ1-3, with TRBD1 identical over 7 bases. The CDR3 spans 14 residues. Germline trimming cut 6 bases from V and 3 bases from J; bases unmatched to any gene: 6. Germline loops: CDR1 SGDLS, CDR2 YYNGEE. CDR3 amino acids: CASTGGGLGNTIYF. DNA of the CDR3: TGTGCCAGCACCGGAGGGGGCCTTGGAAACACCATATATTTT.

The chain has TRBV28 and TRBJ2-5; TRBD2 aligns across 10 bases. The CDR3 is 15 amino acids. Germline assignment: CDR1 MDHEN and CDR2 SYDVKM. V lost 3 bases to trimming and J lost 5 bases; unmatched junction nucleotides: 6. CDR3 sequence: CASSLGGLAPETQYF. The CDR3 DNA is TGTGCCAGCAGTTTGGGGGGACTAGCGCCGGAGACCCAGTACTTC.

The CDR3 nucleotides are TGCGCCAGCAGTGCACAACCCACAGATACGCAGTATTTT. This encodes CASSAQPTDTQYF. This sequence joins TRBV4-1 and TRBJ2-3; the D is unclear. CDR3 length: 13 residues. Germline V gene sequence: CDR1 MGHRA, CDR2 YSYEKL. V was shortened by 6 bases and J by 2 bases, with 9 bases between the two germline ends.

J is TRBJ1-5 and V is TRBV19, with unresolved D. The ends were cut back, 6 bases at V and 6 bases at J, with 12 bases in the middle. Germline CDR1 is LNHDA and CDR2 is SQIVND (reference sequence). The CDR3 totals 13 residues. In DNA, the CDR3 is TGTGCCAGTAGGTTCTCCCAGAGTCAGCCCCAGCATTTT. It encodes CASRFSQSQPQHF. The full variable domain, its missing parts supplied by reference TRBV19 and TRBJ1-5, is DGGITQSPKYLFRKEGQNVTLSCEQNLNHDAMYWYRQDPGQGLRLIYYSQIVNDFQKGDIAEGYSVSREKKESFPLTVTSAQKNPTAFYLCASRFSQSQPQHFGDGTRLSIL.

The rearrangement links TRBV19 to TRBJ1-1; 8 bases line up with TRBD1. Germline lookup yields CDR1 LNHDA and CDR2 SQIVND (reference sequence). The CDR3 sequence is 16 residues long. Trimming took 5 bases from V and 0 from J; bases not matched to a gene: 8. The CDR3 loop is CASSGPQGQVNTEAFF. For the CDR3, the DNA is TGTGCCAGTAGTGGGCCCCAGGGACAGGTGAACACTGAAGCTTTCTTT.

The chain combines TRBV11-2 with TRBJ1-2, with 9 bases lining up with TRBD1. This CDR3 is 19 amino acids long. Germline V CDR1 and CDR2: SGHAT, FQNNGV. Trimming cost V 7 bases and J 3 bases; bases outside gene matches: 21. The CDR3 loop reads CASTLRFGGRTGDHYGYTF. For the CDR3, the DNA is TGTGCCAGCACCCTTCGCTTTGGGGGCAGGACAGGGGATCACTATGGCTACACCTTC.

The chain carries TRBV5-6 and TRBJ2-1; 14 bases agree with TRBD2. Germline assignment: CDR1 SGHDT and CDR2 YYEEEE. This CDR3 is built from 15 residues. J gave up 3 bases and V 10 bases, and 6 bases lay outside the gene matches. The CDR3 here is CAGGLAGGIYNEQFF. CDR3 sequence (DNA): TGTGCCGGCGGACTAGCGGGAGGAATCTACAATGAGCAGTTCTTC.

The chain carries TRBV11-2 and TRBJ2-2; 8 nucleotides agree with TRBD2. V was clipped by 1 base and J by 4 bases; unmatched bases: 8. This CDR3 spans 17 amino acids. Germline V gene data show CDR1 as SGHAT and CDR2 as FQNNGV. The DNA of the CDR3 is TGTGCCAGCAGCTTAGTTGCCAGCGGGAGCAGCACCGGGGAGCTGTTTTTT. Translation: CASSLVASGSSTGELFF.

The chain combines TRBV30 with TRBJ2-3; D is unresolved. The germline V gene has CDR1 GTSNPN and CDR2 SVGIG (reference sequence). The V end was cut by 8 bases, the J end by 2 bases, with 2 bases between. The CDR3 length is 9 residues. CDR3 residues: CAHTDTQYF. The CDR3 region has the DNA TGTGCCCACACAGATACGCAGTATTTT.

This chain joins TRBV29-1 and TRBJ1-1, with a tentative D call TRBD1 (5 bases). The germline gives CDR1 SQVTM, CDR2 ANQGSEA. The CDR3 contains 14 residues. Trimming pared 6 bases from V and 1 base from J, leaving 15 bases between. For the CDR3, the DNA is TGCAGCGTCCAAACCGGGACGGGGAACACTGAAGCTTTCTTT. Translated, it gives CSVQTGTGNTEAFF.

V usage is TRBV30 and J usage is TRBJ1-2, with a possible D match to TRBD1 (6 bases). The length of the CDR3 is 13 residues. Deletions cut 1 base from V and 7 bases from J, with 13 bases between. Germline V gene sequence: CDR1 GTSNPN, CDR2 SVGIG (reference sequence). The CDR3, as DNA: TGTGCCTGGAGTGCTCAGGGGACGACTGGCTACACCTTC. This encodes CAWSAQGTTGYTF.

This clone was counted a few times. V and J are TRBV30 and TRBJ1-1, with 7 bases aligning to TRBD1. The CDR3 is 13 amino acids. After removal of 2 bases from V and 3 bases from J, the junction contained 3 bases not matched to a gene. Germline assignment: CDR1 GTSNPN and CDR2 SVGIG (reference sequence). The CDR3 is CAWSFDRDTEAFF. In DNA, the CDR3 is TGTGCCTGGAGTTTTGACAGGGACACTGAAGCTTTCTTT.

The V gene is TRBV5-5, the J gene TRBJ1-3; no firm D call. Germline loops: CDR1 SGHKS, CDR2 YYEKEE (reference sequence). V was shortened by 2 bases and J by 1 base, with 10 bases between the two germline ends. The CDR3 spans 15 residues. Written as DNA, the CDR3 is TGTGCCAGCAGCTTTGGCGGAGTTTCTGGAAACACCATATATTTT. Protein sequence: CASSFGGVSGNTIYF. Full variable domain (missing parts from reference TRBV5-5 and TRBJ1-3): DAGVTQSPTHLIKTRGQQVTLRCSPISGHKSVSWYQQVLGQGPQFIFQYYEKEERGRGNFPDRFSARQFPNYSSELNVNALLLGDSALYLCASSFGGVSGNTIYFGEGSWLTVV.

The chain carries TRBV6-1 and TRBJ2-7; D is possibly TRBD1 (6 bases). V was pared by 6 bases and J by 5 bases, with 11 bases between. This CDR3 spans 12 amino acids. Germline V gene data show CDR1 as MNHNS and CDR2 as SASEGT. The CDR3 is CASSRTVNEQYF. The CDR3 DNA reads TGTGCCAGCAGCCGGACAGTCAACGAGCAGTACTTC.

This sequence joins TRBV7-9 and TRBJ2-1, with D maybe TRBD1 (7 bases). Trimming removed 2 bases from V and 7 bases from J, with 9 bases in between. Germline values: CDR1 SEHNR, CDR2 FQNEAQ (reference sequence). The CDR3 spans 13 residues. DNA of the CDR3: TGTGCCAGCAGCTTACAGGGGGGAAATGAGCAGTTCTTC. It translates to CASSLQGGNEQFF.

The genes are TRBV6-1 and TRBJ2-1; D is unclear. Trimming shortened V by 7 bases and J by 0 bases, and 4 bases separated the two germline ends. This CDR3 spans 12 amino acids. Germline lookup yields CDR1 MNHNS and CDR2 SASEGT. In DNA, the CDR3 is TGTGCCAGCACGTACTCCTACAATGAGCAGTTCTTC. It encodes CASTYSYNEQFF.

The rearrangement links TRBV19 to TRBJ1-1; 8 bases line up with TRBD1. Looked up from germline, CDR1 is LNHDA and CDR2 is SQIVND (reference sequence). The ends lost 5 bases at V and 6 bases at J; junction bases unmatched: 8. This CDR3 comprises 14 residues. The CDR3: CASSSGQGAAEAFF. The CDR3 DNA is TGTGCCAGTAGTTCTGGACAGGGCGCAGCTGAAGCTTTCTTT.

The chain uses TRBV18 and TRBJ2-5; D is uncertain. This CDR3 is built from 12 residues. The germline V and J ends were trimmed by 0 bases and 1 base, with 0 bases remaining between them. Looked up from germline, CDR1 is KGHSH and CDR2 is LQKENI. The CDR3 region has the DNA TGTGCCAGCTCACCACCCCAAGAGACCCAGTACTTC. This codes for CASSPPQETQYF.

V usage is TRBV5-6 and J usage is TRBJ1-3; D is ambiguous. The CDR3 is 12 amino acids. Trimming took off 0 bases at V and 6 bases at J, with 4 bases between the two ends. The germline V gene encodes CDR1 SGHDT and CDR2 YYEEEE. The CDR3 loop reads CASSLEANTIYF. The CDR3 coding sequence is TGTGCCAGCAGCTTGGAGGCAAACACCATATATTTT. The whole variable domain, remainder taken from reference TRBV5-6 and TRBJ1-3, is DAGVTQSPTHLIKTRGQQVTLRCSPKSGHDTVSWYQQALGQGPQFIFQYYEEEERQRGNFPDRFSGHQFPNYSSELNVNALLLGDSALYLCASSLEANTIYFGEGSWLTVV.

This chain uses TRBV30 with TRBJ2-5, with D perhaps TRBD1 (5 bases). V was trimmed by 3 bases and J by 1 base, leaving 15 bases between them. The CDR3 consists of 15 residues. Germline CDR1 is GTSNPN and CDR2 is SVGIG (reference sequence). The CDR3 protein is CAWSEAGSPQETQYF. The CDR3 DNA reads as TGTGCCTGGAGCGAGGCAGGGTCACCCCAAGAGACCCAGTACTTC.

The chain links TRBV19 to TRBJ2-2; 12 nucleotides line up with TRBD2. The CDR3 length is 18 residues. V shed 6 bases and J 1 base; nucleotides not matched to a gene: 9. Per the germline V gene, CDR1 is LNHDA and CDR2 is SQIVND (reference sequence). The CDR3 nucleotides read TGTGCCAGTAGATGGACTAGCGGGATAGGCTGGAACACCGGGGAGCTGTTTTTT. This encodes CASRWTSGIGWNTGELFF.

The gene calls are TRBV7-2 and TRBJ2-5; 10 nucleotides agree with TRBD2. Germline V gene sequence: CDR1 SGHTA, CDR2 FQGNSA. There are 16 residues in the CDR3. The trim removed 4 bases at V and 5 bases at J, leaving 10 bases unmatched. The CDR3 protein is CASSSSGGARLETQYF. As DNA, the CDR3 is TGTGCCAGCAGCTCCAGCGGGGGGGCGAGGTTGGAGACCCAGTACTTC.

The rearrangement uses TRBV7-2 and TRBJ2-5, with D perhaps matching TRBD2 (5 bases). CDR1 is SGHTA and CDR2 is FQGNSA in the germline V gene. The CDR3 totals 14 residues. Trimming stripped 2 bases from V and 3 bases from J, with 10 bases between. The CDR3 sequence is CASSLTFGEETQYF. As DNA, the CDR3 is TGTGCCAGCAGCTTAACATTCGGGGAAGAGACCCAGTACTTC.

The rearrangement links TRBV15 to TRBJ2-1; 12 bases align to TRBD2. Germline V lookup: CDR1 LNHNV, CDR2 YYDKDF (reference sequence). The CDR3 consists of 19 residues. Trimming removed 3 bases from V and 5 bases from J; junction bases left unmatched: 14. CDR3 sequence reads: CATSRGLAGGPGTDNEQFF. CDR3 DNA: TGTGCCACCAGCAGGGGTCTAGCGGGAGGGCCTGGGACAGACAATGAGCAGTTCTTC. The whole variable domain, filled in from reference TRBV15 and TRBJ2-1, reads DAMVIQNPRYQVTQFGKPVTLSCSQTLNHNVMYWYQQKSSQAPKLLFHYYDKDFNNEADTPDNFQSRRPNTSFCFLDIRSPGLGDTAMYLCATSRGLAGGPGTDNEQFFGPGTRLTVL.

The chain has TRBV27 and TRBJ1-2, with 11 bases aligning to TRBD1. CDR3 length: 15 amino acids. Germline CDR1 and CDR2: MNHEY and SMNVEV (reference sequence). Trimming cost V 5 bases and J 3 bases; bases outside gene matches: 5. CDR3 amino acids: CASSRGQGGHYGYTF. For the CDR3, the DNA is TGTGCCAGCAGTCGGGGACAGGGGGGGCACTATGGCTACACCTTC.

The chain joins TRBV7-8 to TRBJ2-1; D perhaps matches TRBD2 (7 bases). V lost 5 bases, J lost 0 bases, and 14 bases lay in between. The CDR3 is 16 residues long. CDR1 is SGHVS and CDR2 is FQNEAQ in the germline V gene. This CDR3 is CASSGRGGVSYNEQFF. The CDR3 nucleotides read TGTGCCAGCAGCGGAAGGGGGGGAGTCTCCTACAATGAGCAGTTCTTC.

The chain joins TRBV5-6 to TRBJ2-7; D is perhaps TRBD1 or TRBD2 (5 bases each). There are 13 residues in the CDR3. V was pared by 3 bases and J by 4 bases, with 11 bases between. Germline V gene sequence: CDR1 SGHDT, CDR2 YYEEEE. This CDR3 reads CASSWGSRYEQYF. CDR3 in DNA: TGTGCCAGCAGCTGGGGGTCGCGGTACGAGCAGTACTTC.